The clone carrying this TCR beta chain was seen at least ten times. TCRbeta library construction was performed incorporating unique molecular identifiers. TCRdb fed the PCR reads into MiXCR, producing one record per CDR3 protein. Here the sample spans 150,000 to 200,000 distinct CDR3 sequences, about 6.3% being singletons. The data were taken from a study of T-cell reconstitution after alpha-beta-depleted transplantation in children. V was pared by 9 bases and J by 0 bases, with 18 bases between. This CDR3 contains 16 residues. The V gene's germline CDR1 is MNHNS and CDR2 SASEGT. This receptor was taken from a human donor who donated a stem cell graft to a child with Wiskott-Aldrich syndrome. The specimen comprised PBMCs from the stem cell graft donor, sampled from the stem cell graft. This rearrangement joins TRBV6-1 to TRBJ2-1; unclear D gene. CDR3 region: CARGTYHFSSYNEQFF. The CDR3 coding sequence is TGTGCCAGGGGCACTTACCACTTCAGCTCCTACAATGAGCAGTTCTTC.